Listed here are 19 T cell receptor beta chains from one sample, sequenced in a study of control samples from healthy donors and cancer patients (dated by TCRdb to 2019 to 2021). Receptor libraries were prepared by the immunoSEQ multiplex PCR assay. In its TCRdb copy, this immuneACCESS table keeps in-frame sequences only and misses some clones. Where compared with another copy, unresolved V genes explain less than half of these, and the others have no known cause. This sample comprises about 150,000 clones, about 94% of them detected only once. The top ten hold 4.5% to 6% of the sample. Sequenced sample: blood. The source of these receptors is a man aged 35-49 years in good health.

This clone occurred once. V and J are TRBV27 and TRBJ1-5; possibly TRBD1 for D (5 bases). Looked up from germline, CDR1 is MNHEY and CDR2 is SMNVEV (reference sequence). Trimming took 2 bases from V and 6 from J, leaving 5 bases between them. CDR3 length equals 12 residues. The CDR3 here is CASSLRGQPQHF. In nucleotides, the CDR3 is TGTGCCAGCAGTTTAAGGGGTCAGCCCCAGCATTTT.

The V and J genes are TRBV19 and TRBJ1-1; maybe TRBD1 (5 bases). With 7 bases removed from V and 5 bases from J, the gap between germline ends came to 8 bases. Germline lookup yields CDR1 LNHDA and CDR2 SQIVND (reference sequence). The CDR3 runs 11 residues. Here the CDR3 reads CASIEGTEAFF. CDR3 DNA sequence: TGTGCCAGTATAGAGGGGACTGAAGCTTTCTTT.

The gene calls are TRBV6-5 and TRBJ1-1; tentatively, D is TRBD1 (5 bases). Looked up from germline, CDR1 is MNHEY and CDR2 is SVGAGI. CDR3 size: 16 residues. Trimming cost V 0 bases and J 8 bases, with 19 bases left between them. CDR3 residues: CASSYSGGPGVREAFF. As DNA, the CDR3 is TGTGCCAGCAGTTACTCGGGGGGTCCTGGTGTGAGGGAAGCTTTCTTT.

The chain couples TRBV19 to TRBJ1-6, with unresolved D. CDR1 is LNHDA, CDR2 SQIVND, per germline (reference sequence). The CDR3 has 12 residues. The germline V and J ends were trimmed by 5 bases and 7 bases, with 6 bases remaining between them. This CDR3 is CASSPLNSPLHF. DNA for the CDR3: TGTGCCAGTAGTCCCCTGAATTCACCCCTCCACTTT.

V gene TRBV10-3 combines with J gene TRBJ2-2; TRBD1 might be the D (6 bases). The V end was cut by 10 bases, the J end by 6 bases, with 15 bases between. The CDR3 consists of 13 residues. CDR1 is ENHRY and CDR2 is SYGVKD in the germline V gene. The CDR3 DNA sequence: TGTGCCACCTGGGGGCTCAAAGCCGGGGAGCTGTTTTTT. This gives the protein CATWGLKAGELFF.

CDR3 bases: TGTGCCAGCAGTCCCGCCCGGGCAGGGCACTATGGCTACACCTTC. This encodes CASSPARAGHYGYTF. The chain uses TRBV7-2 and TRBJ1-2; TRBD1 is a possible D gene (5 bases). The V end was cut by 6 bases, the J end by 3 bases, with 17 bases between. Germline V gene data show CDR1 as SGHTA and CDR2 as FQGNSA. The CDR3 runs to 15 residues.

V gene TRBV28 combines with J gene TRBJ2-2; 8 nucleotides match TRBD1. V lost 0 bases to trimming and J lost 4 bases; unmatched junction nucleotides: 4. The CDR3 length is 16 residues. Germline lookup yields CDR1 MDHEN and CDR2 SYDVKM. The CDR3 sequence: CASSLWTGAGTGELFF. The CDR3 region has the DNA TGTGCCAGCAGTTTATGGACAGGGGCGGGCACCGGGGAGCTGTTTTTT.

The chain links TRBV18 to TRBJ1-1; the D gene is possibly TRBD1 (5 bases). V was trimmed by 2 bases and J by 3 bases, leaving 10 bases between them. The CDR3 length is 14 residues. Looked up from germline, CDR1 is KGHSH and CDR2 is LQKENI. The CDR3 DNA reads as TGTGCCAGCTCACCAAGGGGACTCGACACTGAAGCTTTCTTT. Translating gives CASSPRGLDTEAFF.

About this clone itself: Mismatch with germline at one junction end may stem from a read error. This CDR3 is also generated by other DNA sequences in the sample. The chain is built from TRBV5-6 and TRBJ2-3; 12 bases agree with TRBD1. From germline, CDR1 is SGHDT and CDR2 YYEEEE. The length of the CDR3 is 16 residues. In nucleotides, the CDR3 is TGTGCCAGTAGCTGGGGACAGGGGGCTTTGGCAGATACGCAGTATTTT. Translating gives CASSWGQGALADTQYF.

V is TRBV27 and J is TRBJ1-2; 7 bases fit TRBD1. Trimming at V came to 2 bases and at J to 4 bases, leaving 7 bases not matched to a gene. This CDR3 spans 15 amino acids. Germline V gives CDR1 MNHEY, CDR2 SMNVEV (reference sequence). In nucleotides, the CDR3 is TGTGCCAGCAGTTTACGAGGGGGCGACCCCTATGGCTACACCTTC. It specifies CASSLRGGDPYGYTF.

This clone was recorded only once. The chain uses TRBV3-1 (or the pseudogene TRBV3-2) and TRBJ1-2; D is unclear. Trimming stripped 0 bases from V and 7 bases from J, with 12 bases between. Per germline, CDR1 LGHDT and CDR2 YNNKEL (reference sequence). This CDR3 has 14 amino acids. CDR3 loop: CASSQDAAWGGYTF. CDR3 DNA: TGTGCCAGCAGCCAAGATGCGGCCTGGGGTGGCTACACCTTC.

V usage is TRBV19 and J usage is TRBJ1-5; D uncertain. V was cut by 5 bases and J by 6 bases, with 14 bases left in between. Germline V gene sequence: CDR1 LNHDA, CDR2 SQIVND (reference sequence). The CDR3 has 14 amino acids. CDR3 sequence (DNA): TGTGCCAGTAGTTGGTACACATCGGGTCAGCCCCAGCATTTT. Its protein is CASSWYTSGQPQHF.

This rearrangement joins TRBV19 to TRBJ1-6; D is unresolved. From germline, CDR1 is LNHDA and CDR2 SQIVND (reference sequence). Deletions cut 10 bases from V and 0 bases from J, with 16 bases between. The CDR3 spans 16 residues. CDR3 region: CATTSTRNSYNSPLHF. The CDR3 DNA reads TGTGCCACTACGTCCACACGGAACTCCTATAATTCACCCCTCCACTTT.

The rearrangement joins TRBV7-2 to TRBJ2-7, with 11 bases matching TRBD1. There are 14 residues in the CDR3. Trimming cost V 6 bases and J 5 bases; bases outside gene matches: 6. From germline, CDR1 is SGHTA and CDR2 FQGNSA. The chain's CDR3 is CASRRTGGLNEQYF. CDR3 nucleotide sequence: TGTGCCAGCAGAAGGACAGGGGGCTTAAACGAGCAGTACTTC.

This clone was found once. The chain employs TRBV7-2 and TRBJ1-1, with D maybe TRBD1 (6 bases). Looked up from germline, CDR1 is SGHTA and CDR2 is FQGNSA. With 0 bases removed from V and 4 bases from J, the gap between germline ends came to 15 bases. The CDR3 runs 16 residues. The CDR3 region is CASSLAMGGGATEAFF. In nucleotides, the CDR3 is TGTGCCAGCAGCTTAGCCATGGGGGGCGGTGCCACTGAAGCTTTCTTT.

This chain links TRBV27 with TRBJ2-3; the D gene is possibly TRBD1 (6 bases). CDR1 and CDR2 (germline): MNHEY, SMNVEV (reference sequence). Trimming left V 4 bases short and J 5 bases short, with 16 bases between. This CDR3 is 15 amino acids long. CDR3 residues: CASSSTGMVGDTQYF. CDR3 DNA: TGTGCCAGCAGTTCCACAGGGATGGTAGGAGATACGCAGTATTTT.

The rearrangement joins TRBV6-1 to TRBJ1-1; a possible D gene is TRBD1 (5 bases). Trimming stripped 2 bases from V and 5 bases from J, with 12 bases between. Germline loops: CDR1 MNHNS, CDR2 SASEGT. This CDR3 is built from 14 residues. The CDR3 nucleotides read TGTGCCAGCAGTGAAACAAACAGACAGACTGAAGCTTTCTTT. Its translation is CASSETNRQTEAFF.

Written as DNA, the CDR3 is TGTGCCAGCAGCCAACGACAGACCTCTAACTATGGCTACACCTTC. Protein: CASSQRQTSNYGYTF. The chain is built from TRBV3-1 (or the pseudogene TRBV3-2) and TRBJ1-2; possibly TRBD1 for D (5 bases). Trimming left V 2 bases short and J 0 bases short, with 10 bases between. Germline V gives CDR1 LGHDT, CDR2 YNNKEL (reference sequence). The CDR3 is 15 residues long.

This sequence joins TRBV7-8 and TRBJ2-3; maybe TRBD1 (6 bases). The CDR3 covers 13 residues. Trimming pared 10 bases from V and 1 base from J, leaving 12 bases between. Germline V CDR1 and CDR2: SGHVS, FQNEAQ. The CDR3 region has the DNA TGTGCCACTAACAGGGAAGGCACAGATACGCAGTATTTT. Translated, it gives CATNREGTDTQYF.